This T cell receptor beta chain was retrieved from a study of human T cells and chemical hapten exposure. For the study at large: Per-sample TCR yield variability stemmed mainly from small pooled library volume differences.

General study results and limits: TCRs whose frequency exceeded 1 in 1000 remained the same following DPC sensitization.

The library put unique molecular identifiers onto individual cDNA molecules. In the original processing: Samples held a median of roughly 100,000 TCRs, range 23,224–690,600. Using its own MiXCR run on the reads, TCRdb lists one record per CDR3 protein. The V and J calls, along with clone size, are taken from TCRdb and not from the paper's own processing. The sample consists of about 120,000 distinct CDR3 sequences, over 7.5% of them appearing once. The V and J ends lost 8 bases and 0 bases respectively, with 22 bases between them. Per germline, CDR1 MNHEY and CDR2 SVGAGI. The CDR3 loop spans 17 amino acids. It was from unfractionated whole blood that total RNA was extracted. This clonotype was counted many times. Its target is unknown.

The specimen was whole blood. The V and J genes are TRBV6-5 and TRBJ1-1; D perhaps matches TRBD1 (5 bases). The receptor comes from a human donor in good health. Some clones in this sample may be carry-over from other donors' samples. CDR3 in DNA: TGTGCCAGCTCTGCCGGACAAGGGTTGGCTATGAACACTGAAGCTTTCTTT. The encoded protein is CASSAGQGLAMNTEAFF.